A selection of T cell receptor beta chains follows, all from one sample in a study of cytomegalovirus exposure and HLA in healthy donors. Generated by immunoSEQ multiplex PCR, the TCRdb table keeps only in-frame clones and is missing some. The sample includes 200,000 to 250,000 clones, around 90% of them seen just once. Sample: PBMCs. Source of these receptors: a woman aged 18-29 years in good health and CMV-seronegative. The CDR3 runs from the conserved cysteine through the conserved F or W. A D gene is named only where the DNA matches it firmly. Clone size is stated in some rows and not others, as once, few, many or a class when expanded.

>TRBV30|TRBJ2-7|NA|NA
TGTGCCTGGGGGAGTGGTGGGCAGTACTTC
CAWGSGGQYF
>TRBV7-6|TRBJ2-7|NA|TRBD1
TGTGCCAGCAGCCGGATATGGGACAGCGCCTACGAGCAGTACTTC
CASSRIWDSAYEQYF
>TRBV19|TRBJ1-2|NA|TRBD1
TGTGCCAGTCGTAGGGACAGGGCCTATGGCTACACCTTC
CASRRDRAYGYTF
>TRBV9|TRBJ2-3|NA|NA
TGTGCCAGCAGCGCTGCCCGGGAGATAGGATATACGCAGTATTTT
CASSAAREIGYTQYF
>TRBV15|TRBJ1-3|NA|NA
TGTGCCACCAGCAGAGATTTGGGGAAGAGGGCTGGAAACACCATATATTTT
CATSRDLGKRAGNTIYF
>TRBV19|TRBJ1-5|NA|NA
TGTGCCAGTAGTATCAGGATTTATCAGCCCCAGCATTTT
CASSIRIYQPQHF
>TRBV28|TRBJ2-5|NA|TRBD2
TGTGCCAGCAGAGGTCCGGGACTAGGTGTGGAGACCCAGTACTTC
CASRGPGLGVETQYF
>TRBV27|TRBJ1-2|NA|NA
TGTGCCAGCAGTTTCCGGGGAGGAGGGGGCTACACCTTC
CASSFRGGGGYTF
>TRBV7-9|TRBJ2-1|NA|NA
TGTGCCAGCAGCCCTATCCGTACTGGGAGGACAACCCGAAATGAGCAGTTCTTC
CASSPIRTGRTTRNEQFF
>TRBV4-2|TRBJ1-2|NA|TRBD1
TGTGCCAGCAGCCAAGAAGGGGACAGGAGTTATGGCTACACCTTC
CASSQEGDRSYGYTF
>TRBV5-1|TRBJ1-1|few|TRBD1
TGCGCCAGCAGCCCGGGACAGGCGAAAGGGACTGAAGCTTTCTTT
CASSPGQAKGTEAFF
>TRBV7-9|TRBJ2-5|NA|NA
TGTGCCAGCTCGCGGGGACAGTCTGAGACCCAGTACTTC
CASSRGQSETQYF
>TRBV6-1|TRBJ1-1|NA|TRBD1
TGTGCCAGCGAACCGCACCCGGGACAGGGTACTGAAGCTTTCTTT
CASEPHPGQGTEAFF
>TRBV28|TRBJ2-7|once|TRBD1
TGTGCCAGCAGTTTTTACAGGGGGCAGGGCGAGCAGTACTTC
CASSFYRGQGEQYF
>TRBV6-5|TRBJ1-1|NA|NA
TGTGCCAGCAGTTCCGTAAACACTGAAGCTTTCTTT
CASSSVNTEAFF
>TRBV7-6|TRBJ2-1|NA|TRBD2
TGTGCCAGCAGTGCACGGACTAGCGGGCACAATGAGCAGTTCTTC
CASSARTSGHNEQFF
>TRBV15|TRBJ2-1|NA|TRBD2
TGTGCCACCAGCGCTAACGGGAGGGCCCATGAGCAGTTCTTC
CATSANGRAHEQFF
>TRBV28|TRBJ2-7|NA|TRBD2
TGTGCCAGCAGCCCTACTAGCGGGAGGTTCAACGAGCAGTACTTC
CASSPTSGRFNEQYF
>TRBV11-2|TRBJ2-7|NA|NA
TGTGCCAGCAGCGACGTAACTTCCCGGGACTCCTACGAGCAGTACTTC
CASSDVTSRDSYEQYF
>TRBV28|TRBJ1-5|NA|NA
TGTGCCAGCAGTTTACCAGGGGAGGGGAGCAATCAGCCCCAGCATTTT
CASSLPGEGSNQPQHF
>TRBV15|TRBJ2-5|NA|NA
TGTGCCACCACCCTAGGCTCCCAAGAGACCCAGTACTTC
CATTLGSQETQYF
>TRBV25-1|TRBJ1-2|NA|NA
TGTGCCAGCAGTGAATGGCCGGGCGGGACTGACGGCTACACCTTC
CASSEWPGGTDGYTF
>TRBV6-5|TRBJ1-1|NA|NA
TGTGCCAGCAGTTACCTCGGGGTGTCAGCTGAAGCTTTCTTT
CASSYLGVSAEAFF
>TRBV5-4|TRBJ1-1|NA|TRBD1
TGTGCCAGCAGCCAACCGGGACAGCGCCCAGAAGCTTTCTTT
CASSQPGQRPEAFF
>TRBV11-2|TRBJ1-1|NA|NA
TGTGCCAGCAGAACAGGCGTCAGAAGAAAGAACACTGAAGCTTTCTTT
CASRTGVRRKNTEAFF
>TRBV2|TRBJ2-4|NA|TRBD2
TGTGCCAGCAGTGACCGTAGCGGGAGGGCAAAACGGGGGAACATTCAGTACTTC
CASSDRSGRAKRGNIQYF